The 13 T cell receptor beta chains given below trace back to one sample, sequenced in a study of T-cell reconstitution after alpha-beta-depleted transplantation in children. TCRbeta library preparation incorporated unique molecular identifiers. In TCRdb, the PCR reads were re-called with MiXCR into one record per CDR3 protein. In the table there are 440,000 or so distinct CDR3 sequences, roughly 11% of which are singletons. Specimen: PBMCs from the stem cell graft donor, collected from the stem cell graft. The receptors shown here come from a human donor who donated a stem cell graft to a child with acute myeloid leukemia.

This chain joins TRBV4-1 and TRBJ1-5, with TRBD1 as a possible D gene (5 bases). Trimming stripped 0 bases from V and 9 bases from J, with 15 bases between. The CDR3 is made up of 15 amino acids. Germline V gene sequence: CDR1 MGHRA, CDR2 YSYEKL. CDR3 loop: CASSQDTGGDGPQHF. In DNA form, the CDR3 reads TGCGCCAGCAGCCAAGATACAGGAGGCGATGGGCCCCAGCATTTT.

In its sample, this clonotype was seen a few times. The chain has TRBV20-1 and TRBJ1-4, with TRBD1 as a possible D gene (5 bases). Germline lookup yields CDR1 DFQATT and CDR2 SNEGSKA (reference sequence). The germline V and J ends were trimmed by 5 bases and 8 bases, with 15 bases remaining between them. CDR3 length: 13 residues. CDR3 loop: CSASRDPKEKLFF. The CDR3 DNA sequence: TGCAGTGCTTCAAGGGACCCCAAGGAAAAACTGTTTTTT.

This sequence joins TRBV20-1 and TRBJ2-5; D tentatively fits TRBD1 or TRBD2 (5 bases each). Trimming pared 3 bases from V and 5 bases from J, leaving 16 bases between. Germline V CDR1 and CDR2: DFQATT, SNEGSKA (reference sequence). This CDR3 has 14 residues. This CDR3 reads CSARFGTGGETQYF. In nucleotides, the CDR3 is TGCAGTGCTAGGTTCGGGACGGGTGGCGAGACCCAGTACTTC.

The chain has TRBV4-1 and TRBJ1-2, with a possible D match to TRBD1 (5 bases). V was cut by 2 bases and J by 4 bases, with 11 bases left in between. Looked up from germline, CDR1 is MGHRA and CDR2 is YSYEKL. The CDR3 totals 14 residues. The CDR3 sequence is CASSQLTDLYGYTF. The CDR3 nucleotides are TGCGCCAGCAGCCAACTGACAGACCTCTATGGCTACACCTTC.

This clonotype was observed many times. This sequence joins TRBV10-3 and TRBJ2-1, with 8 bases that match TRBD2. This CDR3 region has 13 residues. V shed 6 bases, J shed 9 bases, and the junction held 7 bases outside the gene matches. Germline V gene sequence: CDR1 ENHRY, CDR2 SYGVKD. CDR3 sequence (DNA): TGTGCCATCAGCAGGACTAGCTGGGGTGAGCAGTTCTTC. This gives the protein CAISRTSWGEQFF.

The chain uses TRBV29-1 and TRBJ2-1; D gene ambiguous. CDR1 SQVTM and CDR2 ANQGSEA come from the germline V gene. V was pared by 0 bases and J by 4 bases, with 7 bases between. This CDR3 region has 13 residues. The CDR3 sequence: CSVEDPRYNEQFF. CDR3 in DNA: TGCAGCGTTGAAGATCCTAGATACAATGAGCAGTTCTTC.

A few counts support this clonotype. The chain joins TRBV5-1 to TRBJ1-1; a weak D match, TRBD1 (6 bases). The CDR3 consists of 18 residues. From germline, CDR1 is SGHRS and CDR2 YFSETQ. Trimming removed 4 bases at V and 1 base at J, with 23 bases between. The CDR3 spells CASSEVPRSGTTNTEAFF. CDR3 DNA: TGCGCCAGCAGCGAAGTCCCCCGATCCGGGACAACGAACACTGAAGCTTTCTTT.

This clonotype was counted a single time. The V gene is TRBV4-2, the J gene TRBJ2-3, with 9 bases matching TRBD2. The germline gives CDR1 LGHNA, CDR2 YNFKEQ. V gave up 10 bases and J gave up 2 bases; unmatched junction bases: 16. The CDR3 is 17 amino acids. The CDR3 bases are TGTGCCATGAGCCTCGGGCTAGCGGGGTTCTCCACAGATACGCAGTATTTT. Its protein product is CAMSLGLAGFSTDTQYF.

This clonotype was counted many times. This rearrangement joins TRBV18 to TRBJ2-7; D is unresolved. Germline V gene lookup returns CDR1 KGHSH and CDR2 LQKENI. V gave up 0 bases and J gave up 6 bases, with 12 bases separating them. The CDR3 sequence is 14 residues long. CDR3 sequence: CASSPPAFGREQYF. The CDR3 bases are TGTGCCAGCTCACCACCGGCTTTCGGGCGCGAGCAGTACTTC. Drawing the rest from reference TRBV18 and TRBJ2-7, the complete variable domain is NAGVMQNPRHLVRRRGQEARLRCSPMKGHSHVYWYRQLPEEGLKFMVYLQKENIIDESGMPKERFSAEFPKEGPSILRIQQVVRGDSAAYFCASSPPAFGREQYFGPGTRLTVT.

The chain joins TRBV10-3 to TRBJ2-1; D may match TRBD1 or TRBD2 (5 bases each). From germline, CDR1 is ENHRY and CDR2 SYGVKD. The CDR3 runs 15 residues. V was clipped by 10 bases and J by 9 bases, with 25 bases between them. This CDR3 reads CATEPRDGGIGEQFF. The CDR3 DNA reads TGTGCCACCGAACCCCGGGACGGTGGGATTGGTGAGCAGTTCTTC.

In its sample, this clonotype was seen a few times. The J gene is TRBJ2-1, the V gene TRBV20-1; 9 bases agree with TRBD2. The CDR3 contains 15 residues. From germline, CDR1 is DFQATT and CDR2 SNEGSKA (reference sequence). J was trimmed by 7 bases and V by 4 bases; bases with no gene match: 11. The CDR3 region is CSATRAGGGLNEQFF. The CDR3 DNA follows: TGCAGTGCTACAAGAGCGGGGGGAGGGTTGAATGAGCAGTTCTTC.

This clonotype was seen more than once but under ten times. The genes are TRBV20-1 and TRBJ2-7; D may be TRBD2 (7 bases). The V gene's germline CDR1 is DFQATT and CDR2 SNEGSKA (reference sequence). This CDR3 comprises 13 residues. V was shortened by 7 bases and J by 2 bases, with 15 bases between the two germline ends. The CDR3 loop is CSGEGPGAYEQYF. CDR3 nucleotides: TGCAGTGGGGAGGGCCCAGGGGCCTACGAGCAGTACTTC.

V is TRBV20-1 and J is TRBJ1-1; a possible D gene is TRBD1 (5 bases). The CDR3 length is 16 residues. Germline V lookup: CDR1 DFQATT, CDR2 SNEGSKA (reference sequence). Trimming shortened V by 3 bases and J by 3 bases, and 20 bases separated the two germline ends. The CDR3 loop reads CSARGLPPSKDTEAFF. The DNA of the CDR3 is TGCAGTGCTAGGGGACTTCCACCATCTAAGGACACTGAAGCTTTCTTT.